The source of this T cell receptor (beta chain) is a study of neurological immune-mediated disorders. This clonotype occurred many times. Trimming cost V 5 bases and J 4 bases, with 9 bases left between them. This CDR3 contains 12 residues. Germline CDR1 PRHDT, CDR2 FYEKMQ (reference sequence). TCRdb re-called the 5' RACE reads with MiXCR, one entry per CDR3 protein. The table has more than 50,000 distinct CDR3 sequences, around 4.2% seen once; the top ten hold 1% to 1.5%. This clonotype was obtained from a man aged 30-40 years with multiple sclerosis. This sequence joins TRBV13 and TRBJ2-7; D remains ambiguous. Sequenced input: PBMCs. The CDR3: CASSARPYEQYF. CDR3 sequence (DNA): TGTGCCAGCAGCGCGCGGCCTTACGAGCAGTACTTC.